In this sample, the clone carrying this TCR beta chain turned up once. The table came from immunoSEQ multiplex PCR; TCRdb's copy has only in-frame clones and leaves some out. The table lists some 2,400,000 clones, about 94% of them singletons. A CD45RA+ naive subset and a CD45RA-negative memory subset were split from CD4+ cells. This entry is derived from a study of shared clonotypes between healthy human individuals. Study-level information: Those who served as donors were a couple of women and three men between the ages of 18 and 49.

Material for sequencing was naive CD4+ T cells sorted from blood. The subset was: CD45RA+ positively selected. The clonotype was recovered from a man between 18 and 35 years old in good health.

CDR3 in DNA: TGTGCCAGCAGCGCCGCGACAGGGTCCCGGAAGACCCAGTACTTC. Its protein product is CASSAATGSRKTQYF. The chain has TRBV9 and TRBJ2-5; 7 bases line up with TRBD1. Germline lookup yields CDR1 SGDLS and CDR2 YYNGEE. J was trimmed by 6 bases and V by 3 bases; bases with no gene match: 11. The CDR3 consists of 15 residues.